This record looks at one T cell receptor beta chain sequence and its context. Its target is not known. Germline V gene data show CDR1 as LGHNA and CDR2 as YNFKEQ. Trimming cost V 0 bases and J 4 bases, with 16 bases left between them. This CDR3 has 17 residues. This specimen comes from a study of OX40 agonist ivuxolimab in advanced cancers. Overall study results and limits: Low normalized clonal expansion also occurred in some nonresponding patients.

Profiled with immunoSEQ multiplex PCR; TCRdb holds only in-frame clones, not every one. Among roughly 100,000 clones, over 75% were seen once, and the ten largest hold approximately 0.52%. Sequenced material: CD4+ or CD8+ T cells sorted from blood, taken in a trial of the OX40 agonist ivuxolimab. The chain couples TRBV4-2 to TRBJ2-1; D gene uncertain. The clonotype was recovered from an adult with an advanced solid tumor such as melanoma, head and neck, liver or kidney cancer. The CDR3 here is CASSQEVGIGSYNEQFF. Here the CDR3 DNA reads TGTGCCAGCAGCCAAGAAGTGGGTATCGGTAGTTACAATGAGCAGTTCTTC.